What follows are 25 T cell receptor beta chains derived from one specimen sequenced in a study of T cells after yellow fever vaccination. TCRdb processed the 5' RACE reads anew with MiXCR; each CDR3 protein has one entry. The repertoire holds roughly 300,000 distinct CDR3 sequences, approximately 8% seen once, with approximately 15% in the top ten. Source: PBMCs, taken roughly 46 days after the first yellow fever vaccination. These receptors were collected from a man between 18 and 29 years old who received the YFV17D yellow fever vaccine.

The chain combines TRBV9 with TRBJ2-7, with 8 bases matching TRBD1. The V gene end was trimmed by 4 bases and the J gene end by 5 bases; junction bases not matched to a gene: 14. This CDR3 spans 16 amino acids. The germline V gene encodes CDR1 SGDLS and CDR2 YYNGEE. The CDR3 spells CASSTVGTGAADEQYF. CDR3 bases: TGTGCCAGCAGCACCGTAGGGACAGGAGCGGCCGACGAGCAGTACTTC.

The sample holds a few counts of this clonotype. The rearrangement joins TRBV5-1 to TRBJ2-2; 11 bases are a match to TRBD1. V lost 4 bases, J lost 3 bases, and 5 bases stayed unmatched. The CDR3 length is 16 residues. Germline CDR1 reads SGHRS; CDR2 reads YFSETQ. CDR3 sequence: CASSPRDRGDTGELFF. CDR3 sequence (DNA): TGCGCCAGCAGCCCCCGGGACAGGGGGGACACCGGGGAGCTGTTTTTT.

This clonotype was seen ten or more times. The chain is built from TRBV5-1 and TRBJ1-1; unclear D gene. The CDR3 is 14 residues long. V lost 0 bases to trimming and J lost 4 bases, with 10 bases between them. Germline V lookup: CDR1 SGHRS, CDR2 YFSETQ. The CDR3 sequence: CASSLGVLGTEAFF. The CDR3 DNA sequence: TGCGCCAGCAGCTTGGGAGTCCTGGGCACTGAAGCTTTCTTT. The full variable domain, its missing parts supplied by reference TRBV5-1 and TRBJ1-1, is KAGVTQTPRYLIKTRGQQVTLSCSPISGHRSVSWYQQTPGQGLQFLFEYFSETQRNKGNFPGRFSGRQFSNSRSEMNVSTLELGDSALYLCASSLGVLGTEAFFGQGTRLTVV.

This clonotype was counted between two and nine times. This chain uses TRBV5-1 with TRBJ2-3, with 8 bases that match TRBD1. This CDR3 has 17 amino acids. V was pared by 0 bases and J by 3 bases, with 9 bases of the junction left unmatched. In germline, CDR1 is SGHRS, CDR2 YFSETQ. This chain's CDR3 is CASSLAPRGRGTDTQYF. CDR3 DNA: TGCGCCAGCAGCTTGGCCCCCAGGGGGCGCGGGACAGATACGCAGTATTTT.

This clonotype was observed many times. This chain joins TRBV20-1 and TRBJ2-3; 14 bases line up with TRBD2. V dropped 6 bases and J dropped 5; count of bases not matched to a gene: 1. CDR1 is DFQATT, CDR2 SNEGSKA, per germline (reference sequence). This CDR3 region has 13 residues. The CDR3 sequence: CSAGLAGGDTQYF. The CDR3 region has the DNA TGCAGTGCCGGACTAGCGGGGGGAGATACGCAGTATTTT.

This clonotype has just a few counts. This rearrangement joins TRBV20-1 to TRBJ1-1; D unclear. This CDR3 has 13 amino acids. V was clipped by 5 bases and J by 4 bases, with 14 bases between them. CDR1 is DFQATT and CDR2 is SNEGSKA in the germline V gene (reference sequence). This CDR3 reads CSAGLGEGTEAFF. Here the CDR3 DNA reads TGCAGTGCTGGACTTGGGGAGGGCACTGAAGCTTTCTTT.

The genes are TRBV12-3 or TRBV12-4 and TRBJ1-5, with D possibly TRBD1 on 5 matching bases. This CDR3 region has 13 residues. Trimming shortened V by 7 bases and J by 3 bases, and 10 bases separated the two germline ends. The CDR3 here is CASTWGDNQPQHF. The CDR3 bases are TGTGCCAGCACCTGGGGGGACAATCAGCCCCAGCATTTT.

This clonotype was picked up a small number of times. This sequence joins TRBV7-2 and TRBJ2-7; no reliable D call. CDR3 length equals 13 residues. Germline V gene lookup returns CDR1 SGHTA and CDR2 FQGNSA. Trimming shortened V by 3 bases and J by 2 bases, and 8 bases separated the two germline ends. CDR3 protein: CASSLQSTYEQYV. The CDR3 DNA sequence: TGTGCCAGCAGCTTGCAGAGCACCTACGAGCAGTACGTC.

There are a few counts of this clonotype. The genes are TRBV4-3 and TRBJ1-4; TRBD1 matches at 9 bases. V lost 6 bases to trimming and J lost 11 bases; unmatched junction nucleotides: 13. Germline V gene sequence: CDR1 LGHNA, CDR2 YSLEER. The CDR3 consists of 15 residues. The CDR3 DNA is TGCGCCAGCAGTCCAGCGACAGGGGGGGACGGGAAACTGTTTTTT. Translation: CASSPATGGDGKLFF.

This clonotype was seen only a few times. V is TRBV6-1 and J is TRBJ2-2; D gene ambiguous. V lost 6 bases and J 8 bases, leaving 19 bases between the germline ends. Germline V gives CDR1 MNHNS, CDR2 SASEGT. The CDR3 has 15 amino acids. CDR3 amino acids: CASRDSDGYWGELFF. CDR3 in DNA: TGTGCCAGCAGGGATTCGGACGGTTACTGGGGGGAGCTGTTTTTT.

The V gene is TRBV5-1, the J gene TRBJ2-7; D is possibly TRBD2 (6 bases). This CDR3 region has 13 residues. CDR1 and CDR2 (germline): SGHRS, YFSETQ. Trimming cost V 5 bases and J 1 base, with 10 bases left between them. As DNA, the CDR3 is TGCGCCAGCAGGTCGGGACTTTCCTACGAGCAGTACTTC. Its protein is CASRSGLSYEQYF.

This clonotype was counted a few times. The chain joins TRBV5-1 to TRBJ2-7, with 9 bases identical to TRBD1. Trimming at V came to 4 bases and at J to 4 bases, leaving 6 bases not matched to a gene. The CDR3 covers 14 residues. CDR1 is SGHRS and CDR2 is YFSETQ in the germline V gene. CDR3 DNA: TGCGCCAGCAGCCATGGACAGGGGACGTACGAGCAGTACTTC. The encoded protein is CASSHGQGTYEQYF.

About this clonotype: A single base separates this from a much larger clone, so it may be a read error. The chain uses TRBV6-2 or TRBV6-3 and TRBJ2-5; 9 positions agree with TRBD2. In germline, CDR1 is MNHEY, CDR2 SVGEGT. The CDR3 contains 14 residues. The CDR3 reads CASSNGLATETQCF. CDR3 in DNA: TGTGCCAGCAGTAACGGACTAGCGACAGAGACCCAGTGCTTC.

This clonotype was detected only a few times. The chain combines TRBV12-3 or TRBV12-4 with TRBJ2-2, with TRBD1 matching 8 bases. Trimming removed 11 bases from V and 7 bases from J; junction bases left unmatched: 18. This CDR3 is 16 amino acids long. The DNA of the CDR3 is TGTGCCTCCCGACCCACCGGGCAGGGGGCTGGCGGGGAGCTGTTTTTT. This translates into CASRPTGQGAGGELFF.

The DNA of the CDR3 is TGCAGTGCTGATATGCCAGGTTCGACTTGGGAGACCCAGTACTTC. Protein sequence: CSADMPGSTWETQYF. The chain uses TRBV20-1 and TRBJ2-5; no reliable D call. Germline CDR1 reads DFQATT; CDR2 reads SNEGSKA (reference sequence). The CDR3 spans 15 residues. The V end lost 5 bases, the J end lost 5 bases, and 21 bases lay between the germline ends.

This clonotype was recorded at least ten times. The chain joins TRBV3-1 to TRBJ2-1; D gene ambiguous. The CDR3 covers 17 residues. Germline V gene data show CDR1 as LGHDT and CDR2 as YNNKEL (reference sequence). Trimming removed 0 bases at V and 0 bases at J, with 12 bases between. The DNA of the CDR3 is TGTGCCAGCAGCCAAGATTTGGCAGCAACCTCCTACAATGAGCAGTTCTTC. Its translation is CASSQDLAATSYNEQFF.

This clonotype was observed a handful of times. The chain carries TRBV20-1 and TRBJ2-5, with D unclear. The germline V gene encodes CDR1 DFQATT and CDR2 SNEGSKA (reference sequence). This CDR3 spans 13 amino acids. V gave up 0 bases and J gave up 1 base, with 6 bases separating them. The CDR3 loop reads CSAREHSQETQYF. For the CDR3, the DNA is TGCAGTGCTAGAGAACATAGCCAAGAGACCCAGTACTTC.

This chain connects TRBV20-1 to TRBJ2-3, with D unclear. The CDR3 runs 15 residues. V was cut by 3 bases and J by 6 bases, with 19 bases left in between. CDR1 and CDR2 from the germline V gene are DFQATT and SNEGSKA (reference sequence). The CDR3 sequence: CSARGLFVRRDTQYF. The DNA of the CDR3 is TGCAGTGCTAGGGGCCTTTTTGTAAGAAGGGATACGCAGTATTTT.

This clonotype has a count of ten or more. This sequence joins TRBV7-8 and TRBJ2-1; D may match TRBD1 or TRBD2 (5 bases each). V lost 10 bases and J 7 bases, leaving 14 bases between the germline ends. Germline V gene lookup returns CDR1 SGHVS and CDR2 FQNEAQ. The CDR3 is 12 residues long. Here the CDR3 DNA reads TGTGCCACTGGGATGTGGGGGAATGAGCAGTTCTTC. Translating it yields CATGMWGNEQFF.

The rearrangement joins TRBV27 to TRBJ1-4; tentatively, D is TRBD1 (6 bases). Germline-derived CDR1 and CDR2 are MNHEY and SMNVEV (reference sequence). V lost 5 bases and J 8 bases, leaving 15 bases between the germline ends. The CDR3 extends over 14 amino acids. The CDR3 reads CASSKDGGWEKLFF. The CDR3, as DNA: TGTGCCAGCAGTAAGGACGGGGGCTGGGAAAAACTGTTTTTT.

This clonotype was recorded a few times. The chain combines TRBV12-3 or TRBV12-4 with TRBJ1-4; the D is unclear. CDR3 length: 13 amino acids. V was clipped by 4 bases and J by 6 bases, with 9 bases between them. The DNA of the CDR3 is TGTGCCAGCAGTTCCTATGGCGATGAAAAACTGTTTTTT. This encodes CASSSYGDEKLFF.

Many counts were recorded for this clonotype. The chain employs TRBV5-1 and TRBJ2-5; tentatively, D is TRBD2 (5 bases). V was shortened by 3 bases and J by 5 bases, with 14 bases between the two germline ends. The length of the CDR3 is 14 residues. CDR1 is SGHRS, CDR2 YFSETQ, per germline. CDR3 amino acids: CASSYSTSIETQYF. CDR3 DNA sequence: TGCGCCAGCAGCTACAGCACTAGTATTGAGACCCAGTACTTC.

This sequence joins TRBV28 and TRBJ1-5; maybe TRBD1 (6 bases). V gave up 2 bases and J gave up 6 bases, with 11 bases separating them. The CDR3 is made up of 14 amino acids. Per the germline V gene, CDR1 is MDHEN and CDR2 is SYDVKM. CDR3 nucleotide sequence: TGTGCCAGCAGTTTAGGGAACAGGGCTCAGCCCCAGCATTTT. It is translated as CASSLGNRAQPQHF.

The chain has TRBV5-4 and TRBJ1-1; weak D call: TRBD1 (5 bases). CDR1 is SGHNT, CDR2 YYREEE, per germline (reference sequence). CDR3 length: 13 residues. Trimming left V 0 bases short and J 6 bases short, with 9 bases between. Here the CDR3 reads CASSLEGYSEAFF. In DNA form, the CDR3 reads TGTGCCAGCAGCTTGGAGGGGTACTCTGAAGCTTTCTTT.

Concerning this clonotype itself: An end of the junction differs from the germline gene, which may be a read error. The chain joins TRBV5-1 to TRBJ2-7; maybe TRBD2 (5 bases). The germline CDR1 and CDR2 sequences are SGHRS and YFSETQ. This CDR3 is 18 amino acids long. Here the CDR3 DNA reads TGCGCCGGCAGCTTCGGACTCCCCGTAGGGCAGGTTAGCTACGAGCAGTACTTC. Protein: CAGSFGLPVGQVSYEQYF.